Below, 27 T cell receptor beta chains from the same sample are listed, as sequenced in a study of post-analysis software for immune sequencing data. No antigen is known for these receptors. Study observations and caveats: Patients carried roughly 5 TRBV segments more frequently than controls did, and TRBV5-6, TRBV5-1 and TRBV20-1 were among them.

The TCR beta cDNA libraries carried unique molecular identifiers. TCRdb reprocessed the PCR reads with MiXCR, giving one entry per CDR3 protein. The data show fewer than 900,000 distinct CDR3 sequences, 35% to 55% seen once. The material sequenced was blood. The receptors were gathered from a girl between 5 and 17 years old with multiple sclerosis.

The sample holds one count of this clonotype. The chain recombines TRBV7-2 with TRBJ2-7, with a possible D match to TRBD1 (5 bases). The CDR3 is 14 residues long. Germline loops: CDR1 SGHTA, CDR2 FQGNSA. V was trimmed by 6 bases and J by 5 bases, leaving 17 bases between them. The CDR3 DNA follows: TGTGCCAGCAGAATCGGGCCGCAGGGTCACGAGCAGTACTTC. Protein: CASRIGPQGHEQYF. The whole variable domain, remainder taken from reference TRBV7-2 and TRBJ2-7, is GAGVSQSPSNKVTEKGKDVELRCDPISGHTALYWYRQSLGQGLEFLIYFQGNSAPDKSGLPSDRFSAERTGGSVSTLTIQRTQQEDSAVYLCASRIGPQGHEQYFGPGTRLTVT.

This clonotype appeared a few times. The genes are TRBV7-2 and TRBJ2-3; 11 bases match TRBD2. The CDR3 contains 18 residues. Trimming removed 2 bases from V and 5 bases from J; junction bases left unmatched: 12. Germline CDR1 reads SGHTA; CDR2 reads FQGNSA. The CDR3 region has the DNA TGTGCCAGCAGCTTAAACCCGACTAGCGGGACTGGGAAAGATACGCAGTATTTT. It translates to CASSLNPTSGTGKDTQYF.

This clonotype has just a few counts. The V gene is TRBV15, the J gene TRBJ2-7; 11 bases map to TRBD2. With V trimmed by 3 bases and J by 1 base, 8 bases remained unmatched. CDR3 length equals 17 residues. Per germline, CDR1 LNHNV and CDR2 YYDKDF (reference sequence). DNA of the CDR3: TGTGCCACCAGCAGGACGGGACTAGCGGACTCTTCCTACGAGCAGTACTTC. It translates to CATSRTGLADSSYEQYF.

V is TRBV20-1 and J is TRBJ1-2; tentatively, D is TRBD1 (5 bases). Germline values: CDR1 DFQATT, CDR2 SNEGSKA (reference sequence). The ends were cut back, 0 bases at V and 0 bases at J, with 14 bases in the middle. The CDR3 is 16 amino acids. The CDR3 sequence is CSARDPRDGANYGYTF. CDR3 in DNA: TGCAGTGCTAGAGATCCCCGGGACGGCGCTAACTATGGCTACACCTTC.

This clonotype was counted only a few times. The chain has TRBV12-3 or TRBV12-4 and TRBJ1-5; no clear D gene. This CDR3 has 14 residues. Deletions cut 1 base from V and 5 bases from J, with 9 bases between. CDR3 amino acids: CASSLEGPHQPQHF. The CDR3 nucleotides are TGTGCCAGCAGTTTAGAAGGGCCTCATCAGCCCCAGCATTTT.

V gene TRBV20-1 combines with J gene TRBJ2-1; 9 nucleotides agree with TRBD2. After removal of 1 base from V and 2 bases from J, the junction contained 9 bases not matched to a gene. This CDR3 contains 17 residues. In germline, CDR1 is DFQATT, CDR2 SNEGSKA (reference sequence). The CDR3, as DNA: TGCAGTGCTAGAGGTATAGCGGGAGCCAGACCCTACAATGAGCAGTTCTTC. Its translation is CSARGIAGARPYNEQFF.

Ten or more counts support this clonotype. The chain uses TRBV6-5 and TRBJ2-7, with 14 bases lining up with TRBD2. The V gene end was trimmed by 5 bases and the J gene end by 3 bases; junction bases not matched to a gene: 3. The CDR3 sequence is 15 residues long. Germline lookup yields CDR1 MNHEY and CDR2 SVGAGI. CDR3 amino acids: CASSAGLAGGYEQYF. CDR3 coding DNA: TGTGCCAGCAGTGCCGGACTAGCGGGAGGCTACGAGCAGTACTTC.

CDR3: CASTTGTSGDNEQFF. The CDR3 DNA reads as TGTGCCAGTACGACCGGGACTAGCGGTGACAATGAGCAGTTCTTC. The gene calls are TRBV5-6 and TRBJ2-1, with 11 bases identical to TRBD2. The germline V gene encodes CDR1 SGHDT and CDR2 YYEEEE. The CDR3 has 15 residues. Trimming at V came to 8 bases and at J to 5 bases, leaving 9 bases not matched to a gene. Looking up the rest from reference TRBV5-6 and TRBJ2-1 gives the full variable domain: DAGVTQSPTHLIKTRGQQVTLRCSPKSGHDTVSWYQQALGQGPQFIFQYYEEEERQRGNFPDRFSGHQFPNYSSELNVNALLLGDSALYLCASTTGTSGDNEQFFGPGTRLTVL.

This sequence joins TRBV3-1 and TRBJ2-1, with D perhaps matching TRBD1 or TRBD2 (5 bases each). CDR1 LGHDT and CDR2 YNNKEL come from the germline V gene (reference sequence). Trimming pared 4 bases from V and 4 bases from J, leaving 11 bases between. The CDR3 spans 14 residues. The CDR3 bases are TGTGCCAGCAGCCCCAGCTGGGGGTACAATGAGCAGTTCTTC. Translating gives CASSPSWGYNEQFF.

As concerns this clonotype: This may be a read error, as it is one base from a much larger clone. The chain carries TRBV20-1 and TRBJ2-1; 8 bases line up with TRBD1. The V gene's germline CDR1 is DFQATT and CDR2 SNEGSKA (reference sequence). The CDR3 totals 11 residues. CDR3 residues: CRANRGSEQFF. In nucleotides, the CDR3 is TGCAGGGCTAACAGGGGGAGTGAGCAGTTCTTC.

This clonotype was detected a few times. The chain recombines TRBV20-1 with TRBJ2-7, with D maybe TRBD2 (5 bases). V was pared by 0 bases and J by 3 bases, with 12 bases between. The CDR3 loop spans 14 amino acids. Germline-derived CDR1 and CDR2 are DFQATT and SNEGSKA (reference sequence). The CDR3 DNA follows: TGCAGTGCTAGAGAGCGGGCCCACCTCTACGAGCAGTACTTC. It encodes CSARERAHLYEQYF.

The chain joins TRBV29-1 to TRBJ2-4; D is ambiguous. CDR3 length: 15 residues. Germline-derived CDR1 and CDR2 are SQVTM and ANQGSEA. Trimming removed 5 bases from V and 3 bases from J, with 17 bases in between. The chain's CDR3 is CSVLVLSIRKNIQYF. The CDR3 region has the DNA TGCAGCGTTCTAGTACTGTCAATCCGCAAAAACATTCAGTACTTC.

The chain employs TRBV6-5 and TRBJ2-4, with D maybe TRBD1 (5 bases). Germline CDR1 MNHEY, CDR2 SVGAGI. This CDR3 has 13 residues. V was cut by 10 bases and J by 3 bases, with 13 bases left in between. The CDR3 here is CATREINKNIQYF. The CDR3, as DNA: TGTGCCACCAGGGAAATTAACAAAAACATTCAGTACTTC.

V gene TRBV27 combines with J gene TRBJ1-1; 9 nucleotides align to TRBD1. The trim removed 0 bases at V and 5 bases at J, leaving 7 bases unmatched. Germline loops: CDR1 MNHEY, CDR2 SMNVEV (reference sequence). The length of the CDR3 is 16 residues. This CDR3 is CASSLSGQGVITEAFF. In DNA form, the CDR3 reads TGTGCCAGCAGTTTATCGGGACAGGGAGTTATAACTGAAGCTTTCTTT.

The chain carries TRBV11-2 and TRBJ2-1; D is tentatively TRBD1 or TRBD2 (6 bases each). V shed 3 bases and J shed 4 bases, with 10 bases lying between them. The CDR3 contains 14 residues. Germline V gene lookup returns CDR1 SGHAT and CDR2 FQNNGV. The CDR3, as DNA: TGTGCCAGCAGCTTTAGGGGGGAATACAATGAGCAGTTCTTC. It is translated as CASSFRGEYNEQFF.

A remark on this clonotype: The germline gene is not matched at one end of the junction; a read error may be the cause. This chain uses TRBV5-1 with TRBJ2-1; 10 positions match TRBD2. Looked up from germline, CDR1 is SGHRS and CDR2 is YFSETQ. This CDR3 contains 15 residues. CDR3 residues: CATSRGVAGGNGQFF. CDR3 coding DNA: TGCGCCACCTCTCGCGGCGTAGCGGGAGGCAATGGGCAGTTCTTC.

This clonotype was detected only a few times. The chain links TRBV29-1 to TRBJ1-2; a possible D gene is TRBD1 (5 bases). Per germline, CDR1 SQVTM and CDR2 ANQGSEA. The CDR3 is 14 amino acids. V lost 0 bases, J lost 1 base, and 9 bases lay in between. In DNA, the CDR3 is TGCAGCGTTGAAGATGGGGCAATTAACTATGGCTACACCTTC. Encoded protein: CSVEDGAINYGYTF. Filled out from reference TRBV29-1 and TRBJ1-2, the complete variable domain reads SAVISQKPSRDICQRGTSLTIQCQVDSQVTMMFWYRQQPGQSLTLIATANQGSEATYESGFVIDKFPISRPNLTFSTLTVSNMSPEDSSIYLCSVEDGAINYGYTFGSGTRLTVV.

The rearrangement joins TRBV5-1 to TRBJ1-5, with 7 bases lining up with TRBD1. The CDR3 runs to 15 residues. Germline CDR1 is SGHRS and CDR2 is YFSETQ. V was pared by 4 bases and J by 4 bases, with 8 bases of the junction left unmatched. The CDR3 sequence: CASSPEGQLNQPQHF. The CDR3 DNA follows: TGCGCCAGCAGCCCGGAGGGACAGTTAAATCAGCCCCAGCATTTT.

The chain employs TRBV6-1 and TRBJ1-2; no clear D. Looked up from germline, CDR1 is MNHNS and CDR2 is SASEGT. V lost 4 bases and J 5 bases, leaving 11 bases between the germline ends. The CDR3 covers 13 residues. CDR3 protein: CASSGPHAYGYTF. The CDR3 region has the DNA TGTGCCAGCAGTGGGCCACACGCATATGGCTACACCTTC.

The chain joins TRBV29-1 to TRBJ2-7, with 10 bases identical to TRBD1. The V gene end was trimmed by 4 bases and the J gene end by 7 bases; junction bases not matched to a gene: 10. CDR3 length equals 14 residues. The germline CDR1 and CDR2 sequences are SQVTM and ANQGSEA. Here the CDR3 DNA reads TGCAGCGTTGTTCACCGGGACAGGGGTGGGGAGCAGTACTTC. Its translation is CSVVHRDRGGEQYF.

This clonotype occurred once. This rearrangement joins TRBV14 to TRBJ2-4; D assignment may be TRBD1 or TRBD2 (5 bases each). The DNA end favors TRBJ2-7, so the J call may be wrong. In germline, CDR1 is SGHDN, CDR2 FVKESK. The CDR3 totals 15 residues. The CDR3 loop reads CASSQTTGRSYEQYF. The DNA of the CDR3 is TGTGCCAGCAGCCAGACGACGGGACGAAGCTACGAGCAGTACTTC.

The CDR3 is CATRDRLMNTEAFF. The CDR3 DNA reads TGTGCCACTCGGGACCGTCTCATGAACACTGAAGCTTTCTTT. The genes are TRBV10-3 and TRBJ1-1, with D perhaps matching TRBD1 (5 bases). With 10 bases removed from V and 0 bases from J, the gap between germline ends came to 15 bases. CDR1 is ENHRY and CDR2 is SYGVKD in the germline V gene. The length of the CDR3 is 14 residues.

The chain uses TRBV30 and TRBJ1-5; D is unresolved. The CDR3 loop spans 12 amino acids. Germline CDR1 GTSNPN, CDR2 SVGIG (reference sequence). V gave up 1 base and J gave up 3 bases, with 4 bases separating them. The CDR3 protein is CAWSATNQPQHF. In DNA form, the CDR3 reads TGTGCCTGGAGTGCCACCAATCAGCCCCAGCATTTT.

V gene TRBV7-9 combines with J gene TRBJ2-5; D gene uncertain. Per germline, CDR1 SEHNR and CDR2 FQNEAQ (reference sequence). This CDR3 spans 13 amino acids. V was pared by 2 bases and J by 2 bases, with 6 bases between. CDR3 in amino acids: CASSLLEQETQYF. DNA of the CDR3: TGTGCCAGCAGCTTACTAGAACAAGAGACCCAGTACTTC.

Only a few counts were recorded for this clonotype. This sequence joins TRBV29-1 and TRBJ2-3, with TRBD2 matching over 14 bases. The V and J ends lost 7 bases and 9 bases, in that order; junction bases with no gene match: 6. This CDR3 is 13 amino acids long. The germline V gene has CDR1 SQVTM and CDR2 ANQGSEA. The CDR3 loop reads CSAGTSGSVTQYF. CDR3 nucleotide sequence: TGCAGCGCCGGGACTAGCGGGAGTGTCACGCAGTATTTT.

This chain links TRBV20-1 with TRBJ1-6; TRBD1 agrees at 7 bases. This CDR3 is 15 amino acids long. The V gene end was trimmed by 3 bases and the J gene end by 9 bases; junction bases not matched to a gene: 11. CDR1 DFQATT and CDR2 SNEGSKA come from the germline V gene (reference sequence). The CDR3 nucleotides read TGCAGTGCTAGGGCGGGTGGGACAGAGACTTCACCCCTCCACTTT. This encodes CSARAGGTETSPLHF.

This clonotype appeared once. The chain is built from TRBV5-5 and TRBJ2-3; 8 nucleotides align to TRBD2. This CDR3 region has 17 residues. J gave up 6 bases and V 4 bases, and 16 bases lay outside the gene matches. CDR1 and CDR2 (germline): SGHKS, YYEKEE (reference sequence). The CDR3 nucleotides are TGTGCCAGCAGCCCGGCCCCAGGTGCGGGAGGCGAGGATACGCAGTATTTT. Protein product: CASSPAPGAGGEDTQYF.